These 5 T cell receptor beta chains were sequenced from one sample in a study of T cells in Graves' hyperthyroidism and ophthalmopathy. Researchers took RNA transcripts and amplified the TCR beta CDR3 regions from them. Researchers ran a first-round RT-PCR on the TCR CDR3 using the HTBI primer set. Each CDR3 protein gets one entry after TCRdb re-called the multiplex PCR reads with MiXCR. This sample has 300,000 to 450,000 distinct CDR3 sequences; 13% occur once, and the top ten carry over 8.5%. Sequencing was performed on blood. The receptors come from a woman aged 18-30 years with Graves' hyperthyroidism.

This clonotype was counted ten times or more. CDR3 coding DNA: TGTGCCAGCTCACCGGGACAGGTGGACAATCAGCCCCAGCATTTT. Amino acid sequence: CASSPGQVDNQPQHF. This chain uses TRBV18 with TRBJ1-5; 8 bases are shared with TRBD1. The V and J ends lost 3 bases and 3 bases, in that order; junction bases with no gene match: 4. CDR3 length: 15 amino acids. Germline V lookup: CDR1 KGHSH, CDR2 LQKENI.

This clonotype was recorded at least ten times. Germline is not matched at one junction end, which may reflect a read error. This rearrangement joins TRBV24-1 to TRBJ1-1, with D perhaps TRBD1 (5 bases). The germline gives CDR1 KGHDR, CDR2 SFDVKD. This CDR3 has 13 residues. Written as DNA, the CDR3 is TGTGCCACTAGTGACAGCAGGGTTTCTGAAGCTTTCTTT. As protein: CATSDSRVSEAFF.

The rearrangement links TRBV29-1 to TRBJ2-5; 7 bases line up with TRBD1. The CDR3 length is 12 residues. Germline CDR1 SQVTM, CDR2 ANQGSEA. The CDR3 loop reads CANRGEGETQYF. The DNA for the CDR3 is TGCGCCAACAGGGGCGAGGGGGAGACCCAGTACTTC.

This clonotype was recorded many times. CDR3 DNA sequence: TGTGCCAGCAGCTTAGCTATTGGGGGGCCCCGGTTCTTC. This sequence encodes CASSLAIGGPRFF. The rearrangement links TRBV7-2 to TRBJ2-1, with D perhaps matching TRBD1 or TRBD2 (6 bases each). Germline V gene lookup returns CDR1 SGHTA and CDR2 FQGNSA. This CDR3 contains 13 residues. Trimming removed 0 bases from V and 15 bases from J, with 15 bases in between.

The chain has TRBV7-6 and TRBJ2-2; D remains unclear. Trimming cost V 5 bases and J 0 bases, with 13 bases left between them. In germline, CDR1 is SGHVS, CDR2 FNYEAQ. CDR3 length: 16 amino acids. CDR3 residues: CASSTYKTSNTGELFF. CDR3 DNA: TGTGCCAGCAGCACTTACAAAACCTCGAACACCGGGGAGCTGTTTTTT.